The following is a T cell receptor (beta chain) sequence with its context. Antigen specificity is unknown. Trimming at V came to 3 bases and at J to 7 bases, leaving 8 bases not matched to a gene. Germline V gives CDR1 MDHEN, CDR2 SYDVKM. The CDR3 totals 15 residues. The data belong to a study of shared clonotypes between healthy human individuals. Study outcomes and limitations: The study's rarefaction showed incomplete sorted-subset sequencing despite large depth.

Naive CD8 cells, CD45RO-negative and positively selected for CCR7, excluded terminally differentiated effector memory CD45RA+ cells. Per the original data handling: Because ImmunoSEQ provided only junction sequences with no quality scores, the filtering differed. The data were produced by immunoSEQ multiplex PCR, yet TCRdb's version contains in-frame clones alone and is incomplete. That table furnishes V, J and clone size, whereas the DNA furnished D and trimming. This table holds 650,000 to 800,000 clones, about 91% found once. The receptor comes from a man aged 25-40 years in good health. The V gene is TRBV28, the J gene TRBJ2-2; 7 bases align to TRBD1. The sequencing sample was made of naive CD8+ T cells sorted from blood. The CDR3 protein is CASSLKQGLGGELFF. DNA for the CDR3: TGTGCCAGCAGTTTGAAACAGGGGCTGGGCGGGGAGCTGTTTTTT.